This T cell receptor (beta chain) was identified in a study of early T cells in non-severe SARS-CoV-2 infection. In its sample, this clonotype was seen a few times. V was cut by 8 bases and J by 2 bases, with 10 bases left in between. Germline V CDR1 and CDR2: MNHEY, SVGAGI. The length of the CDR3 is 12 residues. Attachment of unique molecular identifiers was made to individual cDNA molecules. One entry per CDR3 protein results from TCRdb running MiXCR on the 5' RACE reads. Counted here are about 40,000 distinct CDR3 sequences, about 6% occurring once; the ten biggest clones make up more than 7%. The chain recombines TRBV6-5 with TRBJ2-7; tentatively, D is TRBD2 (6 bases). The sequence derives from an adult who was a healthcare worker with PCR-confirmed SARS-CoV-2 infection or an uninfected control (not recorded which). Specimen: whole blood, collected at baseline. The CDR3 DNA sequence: TGTGCCAGCCGGGACTGGACCTACGAGCAGTACTTC. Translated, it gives CASRDWTYEQYF.